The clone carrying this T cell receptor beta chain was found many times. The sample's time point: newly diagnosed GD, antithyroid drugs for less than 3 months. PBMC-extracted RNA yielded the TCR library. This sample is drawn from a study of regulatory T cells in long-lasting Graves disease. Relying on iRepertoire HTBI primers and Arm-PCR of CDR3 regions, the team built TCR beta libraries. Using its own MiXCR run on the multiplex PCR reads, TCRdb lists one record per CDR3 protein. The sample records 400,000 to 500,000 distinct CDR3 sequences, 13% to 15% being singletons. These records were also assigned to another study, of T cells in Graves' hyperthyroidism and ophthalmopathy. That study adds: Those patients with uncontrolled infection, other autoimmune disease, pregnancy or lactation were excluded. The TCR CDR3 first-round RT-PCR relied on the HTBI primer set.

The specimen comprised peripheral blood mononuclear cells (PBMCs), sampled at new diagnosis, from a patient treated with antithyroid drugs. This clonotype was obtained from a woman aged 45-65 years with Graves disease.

The CDR3 reads CASSRRDHNNEQFF. CDR3 bases: TGTGCCAGCAGCCGCCGGGACCACAACAATGAGCAGTTCTTC. J is TRBJ2-1 and V is TRBV5-6, with D perhaps being TRBD1 or TRBD2 (5 bases each). The germline CDR1 and CDR2 sequences are SGHDT and YYEEEE. This CDR3 contains 14 residues. The V and J ends lost 4 bases and 5 bases respectively, with 13 bases between them.